The clone carrying this T cell receptor beta chain was detected a few times. This entry comes from a study of CD8 T cells in ankylosing spondylitis. Each CDR3 protein is one row after TCRdb ran MiXCR on the 5' RACE reads. This sample carries tens of thousands of distinct CDR3 sequences, around a sixth of them seen once, and the ten largest clones take 28%. Losses at the gene ends were 6 bases for V and 0 bases for J; bases not matched to a gene: 9. Germline loops: CDR1 MNHEY, CDR2 SVGEGT. The CDR3 is 16 amino acids. The gene calls are TRBV6-2 or TRBV6-3 and TRBJ2-3; 7 bases line up with TRBD2. The sequencing sample was made of blood. The clonotype comes from a male donor with ankylosing spondylitis or in good health (not recorded which). Here the CDR3 DNA reads TGTGCCAGCAGCCTACTAGCGCTACCTAGCACAGATACGCAGTATTTT. It codes for CASSLLALPSTDTQYF.